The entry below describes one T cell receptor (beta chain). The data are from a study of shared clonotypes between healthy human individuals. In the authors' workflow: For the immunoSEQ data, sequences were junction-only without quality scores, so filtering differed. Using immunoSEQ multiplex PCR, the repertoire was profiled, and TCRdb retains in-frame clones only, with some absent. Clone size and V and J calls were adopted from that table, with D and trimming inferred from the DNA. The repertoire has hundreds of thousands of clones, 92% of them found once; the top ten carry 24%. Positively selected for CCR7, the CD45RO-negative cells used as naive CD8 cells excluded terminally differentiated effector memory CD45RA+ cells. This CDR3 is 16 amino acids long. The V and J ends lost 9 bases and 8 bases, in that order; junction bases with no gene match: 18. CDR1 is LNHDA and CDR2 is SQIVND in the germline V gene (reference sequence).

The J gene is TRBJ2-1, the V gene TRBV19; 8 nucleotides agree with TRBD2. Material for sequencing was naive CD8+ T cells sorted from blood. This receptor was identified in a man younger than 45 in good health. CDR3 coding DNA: TGTGCCAGCGGGGGGATAGCGGGACTAATTGGGGATGAGCAGTTCTTC. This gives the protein CASGGIAGLIGDEQFF. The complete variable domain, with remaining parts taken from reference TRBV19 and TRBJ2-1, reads DGGITQSPKYLFRKEGQNVTLSCEQNLNHDAMYWYRQDPGQGLRLIYYSQIVNDFQKGDIAEGYSVSREKKESFPLTVTSAQKNPTAFYLCASGGIAGLIGDEQFFGPGTRLTVL.